A selection of T cell receptor beta chains follows, all from one sample in a study of blood T cells in healthy people across ages. TCRdb itself ran the 5' RACE reads through MiXCR, one entry per CDR3 protein. This table holds over 500,000 distinct CDR3 sequences, about 50% found once. The sample comprised blood. All receptors derive from an elderly woman in good health. CDR3s include the opening cysteine and the closing phenylalanine or tryptophan. A D gene is named only where the DNA matches it firmly. Only part of the rows carry a size: once, few, many, or a class if the clone is expanded.

D: .
length: 15
J: TRBJ2-1
V: TRBV11-2
size: .
CDR3: CASSLAVVDYNEQFF
DNA: TGTGCCAGCAGCTTAGCGGTAGTAGATTACAATGAGCAGTTCTTC

D: TRBD2
length: 15
J: TRBJ2-3
V: TRBV3-1
size: .
CDR3: CASSPHTSGTDTQYF
DNA: TGTGCCAGCAGCCCCCATACTAGCGGCACAGATACGCAGTATTTT

D: TRBD1
length: 15
J: TRBJ2-7
V: TRBV7-2
size: many
CDR3: CASSLGQGAIYEQYF
DNA: TGTGCCAGCAGCTTAGGACAGGGGGCAATTTACGAGCAGTACTTC

D: .
length: 15
J: TRBJ2-5
V: TRBV7-9
size: few
CDR3: CASSLAVRKQETQYF
DNA: TGTGCCAGCAGCTTAGCCGTAAGGAAACAAGAGACCCAGTACTTC

D: .
length: 13
J: TRBJ1-1
V: TRBV7-9
size: .
CDR3: CASQGVAGTEAFF
DNA: TGTGCCAGCCAAGGGGTGGCGGGCACTGAAGCTTTCTTT

D: .
length: 17
J: TRBJ2-6
V: TRBV7-9
size: .
CDR3: CASSLGGLPSGANVLTF
DNA: TGTGCCAGCAGCTTAGGTGGCCTACCCTCTGGGGCCAACGTCCTGACTTTC

D: .
length: 13
J: TRBJ2-3
V: TRBV20-1
size: many
CDR3: CSAREVTRDTQYF
DNA: TGCAGTGCTAGAGAAGTCACCAGAGATACGCAGTATTTT

D: .
length: 13
J: TRBJ2-1
V: TRBV4-1
size: few
CDR3: CASSQDSRGEQFF
DNA: TGCGCCAGCAGCCAAGATTCGAGGGGTGAGCAGTTCTTC

D: TRBD2
length: 16
J: TRBJ2-1
V: TRBV7-9
size: many
CDR3: CASSLKKAGVGNEQFF
DNA: TGTGCCAGCAGCTTAAAAAAGGCGGGAGTCGGAAATGAGCAGTTCTTC

D: .
length: 16
J: TRBJ2-1
V: TRBV14
size: many
CDR3: CASSARFLSSYNEQFF
DNA: TGTGCCAGCAGCGCGCGATTCCTTAGCTCCTACAATGAGCAGTTCTTC

D: TRBD1
length: 15
J: TRBJ1-6
V: TRBV20-1
size: .
CDR3: CSASGRGTHNSPLHF
DNA: TGCAGTGCTAGCGGCAGGGGGACTCATAATTCACCCCTCCACTTT

D: .
length: 16
J: TRBJ2-5
V: TRBV9
size: .
CDR3: CASSVAPTGGQETQYF
DNA: TGTGCCAGCAGCGTAGCACCGACTGGGGGGCAAGAGACCCAGTACTTC

D: .
length: 14
J: TRBJ1-1
V: TRBV7-9
size: .
CDR3: CASSLELRDTEAFF
DNA: TGTGCCAGCAGCTTAGAATTGCGGGACACTGAAGCTTTCTTT

D: .
length: 19
J: TRBJ1-2
V: TRBV7-3
size: .
CDR3: CASSLGTPSFTTGEYGYTF
DNA: TGTGCCAGCAGCTTGGGGACCCCCTCATTTACGACCGGGGAGTATGGCTACACCTTC

D: TRBD1
length: 13
J: TRBJ2-5
V: TRBV2
size: .
CDR3: CASMVTGEETQYF
DNA: TGTGCCAGCATGGTGACAGGGGAAGAGACCCAGTACTTC

D: .
length: 14
J: TRBJ2-1
V: TRBV5-1
size: few
CDR3: CASRGDGALNEQFF
DNA: TGCGCCAGCAGGGGGGACGGAGCTCTCAATGAGCAGTTCTTC